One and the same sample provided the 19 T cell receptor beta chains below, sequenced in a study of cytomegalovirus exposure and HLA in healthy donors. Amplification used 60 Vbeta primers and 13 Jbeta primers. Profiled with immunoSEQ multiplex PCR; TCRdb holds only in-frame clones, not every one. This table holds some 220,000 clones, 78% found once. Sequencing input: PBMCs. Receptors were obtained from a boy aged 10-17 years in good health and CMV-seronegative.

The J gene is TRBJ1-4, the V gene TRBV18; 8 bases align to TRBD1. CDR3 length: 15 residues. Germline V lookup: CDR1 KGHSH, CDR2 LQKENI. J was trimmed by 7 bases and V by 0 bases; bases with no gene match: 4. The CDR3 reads CASSPPYGQGEKLFF. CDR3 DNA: TGTGCCAGCTCACCACCCTACGGACAGGGTGAAAAACTGTTTTTT. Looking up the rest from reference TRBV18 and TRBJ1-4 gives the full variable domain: NAGVMQNPRHLVRRRGQEARLRCSPMKGHSHVYWYRQLPEEGLKFMVYLQKENIIDESGMPKERFSAEFPKEGPSILRIQQVVRGDSAAYFCASSPPYGQGEKLFFGSGTQLSVL.

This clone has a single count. Written as DNA, the CDR3 is TGTGCCAGCAGGACCGGGACAGGGAACACTGAAGCTTTCTTT. Its translation is CASRTGTGNTEAFF. The chain is built from TRBV2 and TRBJ1-1, with TRBD1 matching over 8 bases. After removal of 6 bases from V and 1 base from J, the junction contained 4 bases not matched to a gene. Per germline, CDR1 SNHLY and CDR2 FYNNEI. The CDR3 loop spans 14 amino acids.

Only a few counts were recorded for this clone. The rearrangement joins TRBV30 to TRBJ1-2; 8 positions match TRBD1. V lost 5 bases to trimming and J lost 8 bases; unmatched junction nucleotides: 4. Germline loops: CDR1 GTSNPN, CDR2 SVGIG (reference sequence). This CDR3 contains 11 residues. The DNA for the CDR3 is TGTGCCTGGGGGACAGGAGGAGGCTACACCTTC. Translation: CAWGTGGGYTF.

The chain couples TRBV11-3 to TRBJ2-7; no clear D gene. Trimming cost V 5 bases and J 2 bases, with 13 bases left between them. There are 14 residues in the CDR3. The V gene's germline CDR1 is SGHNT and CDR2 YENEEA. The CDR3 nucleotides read TGTGCCAGCAGCGAGTGGGCTGTACCCTACGAGCAGTACTTC. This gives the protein CASSEWAVPYEQYF. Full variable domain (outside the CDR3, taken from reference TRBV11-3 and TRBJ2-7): EAGVVQSPRYKIIEKKQPVAFWCNPISGHNTLYWYLQNLGQGPELLIRYENEEAVDDSQLPKDRFSAERLKGVDSTLKIQPAELGDSAVYLCASSEWAVPYEQYFGPGTRLTVT.

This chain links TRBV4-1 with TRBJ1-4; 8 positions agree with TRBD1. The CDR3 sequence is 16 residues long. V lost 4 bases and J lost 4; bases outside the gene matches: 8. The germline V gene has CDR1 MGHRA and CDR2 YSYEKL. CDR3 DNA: TGCGCCAGCAGCCGAATACAACAGGGGGTTAATGAAAAACTGTTTTTT. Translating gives CASSRIQQGVNEKLFF.

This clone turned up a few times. CDR3 in DNA: TGTGCCAGCTCACTCACCTACAGGGGAAACGAGCAGTACTTC. Amino acid sequence: CASSLTYRGNEQYF. The chain is built from TRBV18 and TRBJ2-7, with 7 bases identical to TRBD1. J gave up 5 bases and V 4 bases, and 8 bases lay outside the gene matches. This CDR3 contains 14 residues. Germline V CDR1 and CDR2: KGHSH, LQKENI.

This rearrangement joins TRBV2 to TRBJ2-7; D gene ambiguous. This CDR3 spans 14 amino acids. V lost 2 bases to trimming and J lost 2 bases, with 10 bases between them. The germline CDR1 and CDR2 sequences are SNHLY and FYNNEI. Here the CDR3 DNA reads TGTGCCAGCAGTGAATCCACTTTTCCCTACGAGCAGTACTTC. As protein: CASSESTFPYEQYF.

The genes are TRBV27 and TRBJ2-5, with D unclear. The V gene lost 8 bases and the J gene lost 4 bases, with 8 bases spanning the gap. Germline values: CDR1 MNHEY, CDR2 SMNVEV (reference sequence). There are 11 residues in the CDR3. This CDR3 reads CASGPGETQYF. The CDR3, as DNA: TGTGCCAGCGGTCCGGGAGAGACCCAGTACTTC.

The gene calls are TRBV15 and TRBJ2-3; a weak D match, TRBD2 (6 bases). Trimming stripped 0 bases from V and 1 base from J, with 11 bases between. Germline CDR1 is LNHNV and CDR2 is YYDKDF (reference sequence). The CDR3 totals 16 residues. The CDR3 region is CATSRDGGIGTDTQYF. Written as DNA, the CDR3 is TGTGCCACCAGCAGAGATGGGGGGATCGGCACAGATACGCAGTATTTT.

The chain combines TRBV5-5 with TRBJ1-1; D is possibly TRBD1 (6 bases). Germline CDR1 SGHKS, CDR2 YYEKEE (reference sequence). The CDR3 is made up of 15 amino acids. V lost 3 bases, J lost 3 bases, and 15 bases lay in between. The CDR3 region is CASSSEGGADTEAFF. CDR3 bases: TGTGCCAGCAGCTCCGAGGGGGGGGCGGACACTGAAGCTTTCTTT.

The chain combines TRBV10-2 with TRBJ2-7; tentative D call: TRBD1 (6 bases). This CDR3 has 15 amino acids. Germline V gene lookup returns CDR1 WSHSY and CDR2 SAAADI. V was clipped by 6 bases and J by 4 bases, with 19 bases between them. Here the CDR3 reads CASSPPPVQGYEQYF. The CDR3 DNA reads TGCGCCAGCAGCCCTCCCCCGGTACAGGGATACGAGCAGTACTTC.

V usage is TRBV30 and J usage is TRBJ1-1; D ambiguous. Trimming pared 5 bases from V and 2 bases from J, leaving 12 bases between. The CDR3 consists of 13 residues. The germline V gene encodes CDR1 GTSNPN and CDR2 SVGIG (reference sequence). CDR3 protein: CAWRGLLNTEAFF. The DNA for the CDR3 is TGTGCCTGGCGAGGACTCCTTAACACTGAAGCTTTCTTT. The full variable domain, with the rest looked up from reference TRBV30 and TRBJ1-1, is SQTIHQWPATLVQPVGSPLSLECTVEGTSNPNLYWYRQAAGRGLQLLFYSVGIGQISSEVPQNLSASRPQDRQFILSSKKLLLSDSGFYLCAWRGLLNTEAFFGQGTRLTVV.

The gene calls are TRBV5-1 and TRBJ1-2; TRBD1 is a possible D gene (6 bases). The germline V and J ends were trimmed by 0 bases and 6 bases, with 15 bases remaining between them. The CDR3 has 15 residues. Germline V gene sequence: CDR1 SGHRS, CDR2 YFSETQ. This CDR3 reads CASSLDRTVVNGYTF. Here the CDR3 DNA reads TGCGCCAGCAGCTTGGATCGGACAGTCGTTAATGGCTACACCTTC.

The CDR3 coding sequence is TGTGCCAGCAGCTTATTCCCACAAGGGGGAGAAGCTTTCTTT. Encoded protein: CASSLFPQGGEAFF. V and J are TRBV11-2 and TRBJ1-1; perhaps TRBD1 as D (6 bases). Trimming cost V 2 bases and J 8 bases, with 15 bases left between them. This CDR3 is built from 14 residues. Germline loops: CDR1 SGHAT, CDR2 FQNNGV.

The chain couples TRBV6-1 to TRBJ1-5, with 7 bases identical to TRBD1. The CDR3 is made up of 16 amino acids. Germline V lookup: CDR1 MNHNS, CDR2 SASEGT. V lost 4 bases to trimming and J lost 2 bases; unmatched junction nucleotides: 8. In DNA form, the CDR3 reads TGTGCCAGCAGTGCCCGACAGGGCGTAGGCAATCAGCCCCAGCATTTT. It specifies CASSARQGVGNQPQHF.

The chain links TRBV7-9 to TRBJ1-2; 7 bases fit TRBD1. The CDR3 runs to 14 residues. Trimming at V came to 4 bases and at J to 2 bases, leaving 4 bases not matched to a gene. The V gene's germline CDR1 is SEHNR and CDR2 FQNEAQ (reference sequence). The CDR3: CASSSTGRNYGYTF. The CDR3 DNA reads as TGTGCCAGCAGCTCGACAGGGCGGAACTATGGCTACACCTTC.

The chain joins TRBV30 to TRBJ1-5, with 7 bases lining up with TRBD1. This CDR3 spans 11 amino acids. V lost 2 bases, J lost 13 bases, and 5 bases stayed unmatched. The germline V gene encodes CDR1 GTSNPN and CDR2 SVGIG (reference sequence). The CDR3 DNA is TGTGCCTGGAGTACTGGGACAGCACAGCATTTT. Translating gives CAWSTGTAQHF.

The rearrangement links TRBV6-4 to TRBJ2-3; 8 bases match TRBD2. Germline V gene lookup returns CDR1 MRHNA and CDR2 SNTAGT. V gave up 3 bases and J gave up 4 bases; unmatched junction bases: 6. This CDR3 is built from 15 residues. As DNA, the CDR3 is TGTGCCAGCAGTGATGGGCTAGCGGGCCCAGATACGCAGTATTTT. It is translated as CASSDGLAGPDTQYF.

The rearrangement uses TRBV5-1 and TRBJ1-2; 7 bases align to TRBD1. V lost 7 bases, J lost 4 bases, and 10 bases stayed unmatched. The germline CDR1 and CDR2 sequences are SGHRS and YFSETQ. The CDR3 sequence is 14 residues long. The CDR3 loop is CASGPGDSRYGYTF. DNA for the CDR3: TGCGCCAGCGGACCCGGGGACAGTCGCTATGGCTACACCTTC. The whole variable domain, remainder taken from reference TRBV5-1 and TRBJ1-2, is KAGVTQTPRYLIKTRGQQVTLSCSPISGHRSVSWYQQTPGQGLQFLFEYFSETQRNKGNFPGRFSGRQFSNSRSEMNVSTLELGDSALYLCASGPGDSRYGYTFGSGTRLTVV.